This T cell receptor beta chain is drawn from a study of shared clonotypes between healthy human individuals. Across the study: Plates per donor: three CD4 naive, three CD4 memory, two CD8 naive, one CD8 memory.

The CDR3 is 15 residues long. Looked up from germline, CDR1 is SGHVS and CDR2 is FQNEAQ. This clone was seen only once. Its antigen remains unknown. At one end, the junction sequence differs from germline, possibly due to a read error. General study points: Rarefaction showed that sequencing of sorted subsets was incomplete (despite large depth). Specimens sampled were limited to blood, with tissue repertoires likely differing. All-four-donor shared clonotypes had higher generation probabilities than non-shared clonotypes did.

The table came from immunoSEQ multiplex PCR; TCRdb's copy has only in-frame clones and leaves some out. The data contain 1.6 million or so clones, roughly 96% of them singletons. This TCR came from a man younger than 45 in good health. Source material: naive CD4+ T cells sorted from blood. Subset in this sample: CD45RA+ positively selected. J is TRBJ2-7 and V is TRBV7-8, with 9 bases fitting TRBD1. CDR3 amino acids: CASSIYRGLSHEQYF. CDR3 DNA sequence: TGTGCCAGCAGTATCTACAGGGGGCTCTCCCACGAGCAGTACTTC.